The rows below give T cell receptor beta chains drawn from one sample of a study of blood T cell repertoires in COVID-19. Libraries were prepared by immunoSEQ multiplex PCR; TCRdb keeps only in-frame clonotypes and omits some of them. This repertoire shows more than 45,000 clones, around 85% found once; its top ten account for approximately 8.4%. Specimen: peripheral blood. All receptors come from a woman aged 65 to 85 with active COVID-19. Each CDR3 is given with its conserved first and last residue. Fields, in order: D gene, CDR3 length, J gene, V gene, clone size, CDR3 protein, CDR3 DNA. The D gene is left open where the match is weak. Size tells how often a clone was seen (once, few, many) or the class of an expanded clone, and some rows leave it out.

NA 16 TRBJ1-1 TRBV7-2 NA CASSLNRVGMNTEAFF TGTGCCAGCAGCCTAAACAGGGTGGGAATGAACACTGAAGCTTTCTTT
TRBD2 17 TRBJ2-7 TRBV28 NA CASSSFSGSESSYEQYF TGTGCCAGCAGTTCCTTTAGCGGGAGTGAAAGCTCCTACGAGCAGTACTTC
NA 13 TRBJ2-2 TRBV28 NA CASSFSDTGELFF TGTGCCAGCAGTTTCAGTGACACCGGGGAGCTGTTTTTT
NA 16 TRBJ1-2 TRBV28 NA CASSSFSGTPVNGYTF TGTGCCAGCAGTTCTTTCTCCGGGACACCCGTGAATGGCTACACCTTC
TRBD1 15 TRBJ1-1 TRBV19 NA CASSILLTGDTEAFF TGTGCCAGTAGTATCCTTTTGACAGGGGACACTGAAGCTTTCTTT
TRBD1 12 TRBJ2-7 TRBV10-2 NA CASNPGGNEQYF TGCGCCAGCAATCCAGGGGGCAACGAGCAGTACTTC
TRBD1 14 TRBJ2-7 TRBV20-1 NA CSASRGQRNHEQYF TGCAGTGCTAGTCGGGGACAGCGTAACCACGAGCAGTACTTC
NA 20 TRBJ1-5 TRBV28 once CASSRIRTKVENGGNQPQHF TGTGCCAGCAGTCGTATACGGACTAAGGTGGAAAACGGGGGCAATCAGCCCCAGCATTTT
NA 14 TRBJ2-3 TRBV11-2 NA CASSLEIGTDTQYF TGTGCCAGCAGCTTAGAGATAGGCACAGATACGCAGTATTTT
NA 17 TRBJ1-2 TRBV19 NA CASSPPGQISPLYGYTF TGTGCCAGTAGTCCCCCCGGACAGATCTCGCCCCTCTATGGCTACACCTTC
TRBD1 13 TRBJ2-7 TRBV7-9 NA CASTIGTADEQYF TGTGCCAGCACTATTGGGACAGCTGACGAGCAGTACTTC
NA 14 TRBJ1-3 TRBV4-1 NA CASSQGAPGNTIYF TGCGCCAGCAGCCAAGGGGCCCCTGGAAACACCATATATTTT
TRBD1 14 TRBJ1-4 TRBV9 NA CASSVPGQDEKLFF TGTGCCAGCAGCGTCCCAGGACAGGATGAAAAACTGTTTTTT
NA 14 TRBJ1-2 TRBV9 NA CASSFGSGAGGYTF TGTGCCAGCAGCTTCGGGTCTGGGGCTGGGGGCTACACCTTC
NA 15 TRBJ1-5 TRBV30 NA CAWSPGGVSRQPQHF TGTGCCTGGAGCCCCGGGGGAGTGTCCAGGCAGCCCCAGCATTTT
NA 12 TRBJ2-1 TRBV29-1 NA CSVRENHNEQFF TGCAGCGTGAGGGAGAACCACAATGAGCAGTTCTTC
NA 17 TRBJ2-1 TRBV19 NA CASSLSSAPSSYNEQFF TGTGCCAGTAGCCTCTCTAGCGCACCGAGCTCCTACAATGAGCAGTTCTTC
TRBD1 20 TRBJ1-4 TRBV4-1 NA CASSQETGKTGRASNEKLFF TGCGCCAGCAGCCAAGAAACAGGAAAGACAGGGCGGGCAAGTAATGAAAAACTGTTTTTT
TRBD1 13 TRBJ1-2 TRBV5-4 NA CASSRPGTGPPSF TGTGCCAGCAGCCGTCCCGGGACAGGGCCACCATCCTTC
TRBD2 16 TRBJ2-5 TRBV9 NA CASSVFGGGPMETQYF TGTGCCAGCAGCGTATTCGGGGGAGGGCCGATGGAGACCCAGTACTTC
TRBD2 15 TRBJ2-7 TRBV19 NA CASSISGSGIYEQYF TGTGCCAGTAGTATATCCGGTAGCGGGATCTACGAGCAGTACTTC
TRBD2 13 TRBJ2-1 TRBV19 once CASSLANNNEQFF TGTGCCAGTTCACTAGCGAATAACAATGAGCAGTTCTTC
NA 13 TRBJ1-1 TRBV12-3/TRBV12-4 NA CASTRNRDTEAFF TGTGCCAGCACACGGAACAGGGACACTGAAGCTTTCTTT
TRBD2 13 TRBJ2-6 TRBV6-5 NA CASGLAGANVLTF TGTGCCAGTGGACTAGCTGGGGCCAACGTCCTGACTTTC
TRBD1 15 TRBJ1-3 TRBV3-1/TRBV3-2 NA CASSQVRTGSNTIYF TGTGCCAGCAGCCAAGTTCGGACAGGGTCAAACACCATATATTTT
TRBD2 15 TRBJ2-7 TRBV28 NA CASLPSGGSSYEQYF TGTGCCAGCCTTCCTAGCGGGGGCAGCTCCTACGAGCAGTACTTC
TRBD2 16 TRBJ2-1 TRBV3-1/TRBV3-2 NA CASSPTGGRAYNEQFF TGTGCCAGCAGCCCGACTGGCGGGAGGGCCTACAATGAGCAGTTCTTC
NA 12 TRBJ1-2 TRBV12-3/TRBV12-4 NA CASSQQDYGYTF TGTGCCAGCAGCCAGCAGGACTATGGCTACACCTTC
NA 14 TRBJ2-6 TRBV19 NA CASSMRVGANVLTF TGTGCCAGTAGTATGAGGGTAGGGGCCAACGTCCTGACTTTC
NA 15 TRBJ2-1 TRBV5-4 NA CASSFDGSDYNEQFF TGTGCCAGCAGCTTTGACGGGAGCGATTACAATGAGCAGTTCTTC
NA 13 TRBJ2-1 TRBV24-1 NA CATSKTLYNEQFF TGTGCCACCTCTAAAACCCTCTACAATGAGCAGTTCTTC
TRBD2 17 TRBJ2-3 TRBV7-2 NA CASSLGGLAEGTDTQYF TGTGCCAGCAGCTTAGGGGGCCTAGCGGAAGGCACAGATACGCAGTATTTT
NA 12 TRBJ1-1 TRBV30 NA CAWSVQHTEAFF TGTGCCTGGAGTGTACAGCACACTGAAGCTTTCTTT
NA 12 TRBJ2-7 TRBV7-3 NA CASSLAPGEQYF TGTGCCAGCAGCTTAGCCCCGGGAGAGCAGTACTTC
TRBD2 20 TRBJ2-3 TRBV9 NA CASSVDWTSGRRGRTDTQYF TGTGCCAGCAGCGTAGATTGGACTAGCGGGAGAAGGGGTCGAACAGATACGCAGTATTTT
NA 14 TRBJ2-7 TRBV28 NA CASSSLPEAYEQYF TGTGCCAGCAGTTCCCTCCCTGAGGCCTACGAGCAGTACTTC
TRBD2 18 TRBJ2-1 TRBV28 NA CASSSTSGSSIRGNEQFF TGTGCCAGCAGCTCAACTAGCGGGAGCTCTATTCGGGGCAATGAGCAGTTCTTC
TRBD2 19 TRBJ2-5 TRBV5-5 NA CASSLRAGGPLGSGETQYF TGTGCCAGCAGCTTAAGGGCGGGAGGGCCCTTGGGTTCAGGGGAGACCCAGTACTTC
NA 13 TRBJ2-1 TRBV10-3 NA CAIRGARDNEQFF TGTGCCATCAGGGGGGCCAGGGACAATGAGCAGTTCTTC
NA 15 TRBJ1-1 TRBV7-7 NA CASSCRGSMNTEAFF TGTGCCAGCAGCTGTAGGGGCAGCATGAACACTGAAGCTTTCTTT
TRBD1 20 TRBJ2-2 TRBV16 NA CASSQLSGPGTGRNTGELFF TGTGCCAGCAGCCAATTATCAGGTCCTGGGACAGGGAGGAACACCGGGGAGCTGTTTTTT
TRBD2 16 TRBJ2-2 TRBV9 NA CASSKSGRANTGELFF TGTGCCAGCAGCAAGAGCGGGAGGGCGAACACCGGGGAGCTGTTTTTT
NA 15 TRBJ2-5 TRBV28 once CASRTMGQSQETQYF TGTGCCAGCAGGACAATGGGACAAAGTCAAGAGACCCAGTACTTC
NA 16 TRBJ1-4 TRBV6-4 NA CASSDRFAVVDEKLFF TGTGCCAGCAGTGACAGGTTCGCGGTGGTTGATGAAAAACTGTTTTTT
NA 15 TRBJ1-1 TRBV25-1 NA CASSDNLGRGTEAFF TGTGCCAGCAGTGATAACTTGGGGAGGGGCACTGAAGCTTTCTTT
NA 14 TRBJ2-5 TRBV30 NA CAWSPDRAEETQYF TGTGCCTGGAGTCCCGACCGCGCGGAAGAGACCCAGTACTTC
TRBD2 17 TRBJ2-2 TRBV6-1 NA CASSEVFSGTHTGELFF TGTGCCAGCAGTGAAGTTTTTAGCGGGACCCACACCGGGGAGCTGTTTTTT
TRBD1 12 TRBJ2-7 TRBV6-6 NA CASSPGQDEQYF TGTGCCAGCAGCCCCGGACAGGACGAGCAGTACTTC
TRBD1 14 TRBJ1-1 TRBV10-3 NA CAISGDSADTEAFF TGTGCCATCAGTGGGGACAGCGCCGACACTGAAGCTTTCTTT
NA 14 TRBJ1-5 TRBV6-2/TRBV6-3 NA CASSYGDSNQPQHF TGTGCCAGCAGTTACGGAGATAGCAATCAGCCCCAGCATTTT
TRBD1 13 TRBJ2-3 TRBV28 NA CASRYRGRDTQYF TGTGCCAGCAGGTACAGGGGGCGGGATACGCAGTATTTT
TRBD2 15 TRBJ2-1 TRBV27 NA CASSIAGVAYNEQFF TGTGCCAGCAGCATAGCGGGAGTTGCCTACAATGAGCAGTTCTTC
NA 12 TRBJ2-7 TRBV12-3/TRBV12-4 NA CASSPGPPEQYF TGTGCCAGCAGCCCTGGGCCTCCCGAGCAGTACTTC
TRBD1 16 TRBJ2-7 TRBV19 NA CASSPSGTGLSYEQYF TGTGCCAGTAGTCCATCCGGGACAGGCCTTTCCTACGAGCAGTACTTC
NA 14 TRBJ1-5 TRBV7-9 NA CASSVSGEGQPQHF TGTGCCAGCAGCGTGTCGGGGGAGGGTCAGCCCCAGCATTTT
TRBD1 14 TRBJ2-7 TRBV11-2 NA CASSLTGGSYEQYF TGTGCCAGCAGCTTAACAGGGGGCTCCTACGAGCAGTACTTC
TRBD2 14 TRBJ2-2 TRBV7-3 NA CASSVSGRGGELFF TGTGCCAGCAGCGTTAGCGGGAGAGGCGGGGAGCTGTTTTTT
TRBD1 16 TRBJ1-2 TRBV7-8 few CASSPDRGRAVNGYTF TGTGCCAGCAGCCCGGACAGGGGGCGAGCGGTGAATGGCTACACCTTC
TRBD1 18 TRBJ1-2 TRBV11-2 once CASSLYAGQGGLNYGYTF TGTGCCAGCAGCTTATATGCGGGACAGGGGGGGCTTAACTATGGCTACACCTTC